This T cell receptor (beta chain) was identified in a study of CD8 T cells in ankylosing spondylitis. General observations from the study: Typical of ankylosing spondylitis blood, it appeared, was a TCR beta motif of about eight highly homologous variants. Reported data indicate significant enrichment of disease-linked clones within matched ankylosing spondylitis synovial fluid. Relatively rare in peripheral blood, disease-linked clones were also CD8+.

Making use of molecular barcodes, quantitative 5'-RACE generated TCR beta libraries. TCRdb processed the 5' RACE reads anew with MiXCR; each CDR3 protein has one entry. The table has over 700,000 distinct CDR3 sequences, around 19% seen once. V shed 1 base, J shed 7 bases, and the junction held 4 bases outside the gene matches. Germline V gene data show CDR1 as SEHNR and CDR2 as FQNEAQ (reference sequence). The CDR3 length is 15 residues. A note on this clonotype: Its antigen remains unidentified.

This receptor was identified in a male donor with ankylosing spondylitis. The rearrangement links TRBV7-9 to TRBJ1-1; 12 bases align to TRBD1. What was sequenced was blood, either unsorted or a sorted T cell fraction (not recorded which). CDR3 nucleotides: TGTGCCAGCAGCTTAGAGGGACAGGGGGCGTTTGAAGCTTTCTTT. This sequence encodes CASSLEGQGAFEAFF. Supplemented by reference TRBV7-9 and TRBJ1-1, the full variable domain reads DTGVSQNPRHKITKRGQNVTFRCDPISEHNRLYWYRQTLGQGPEFLTYFQNEAQLEKSRLLSDRFSAERPKGSFSTLEIQRTEQGDSAMYLCASSLEGQGAFEAFFGQGTRLTVV.